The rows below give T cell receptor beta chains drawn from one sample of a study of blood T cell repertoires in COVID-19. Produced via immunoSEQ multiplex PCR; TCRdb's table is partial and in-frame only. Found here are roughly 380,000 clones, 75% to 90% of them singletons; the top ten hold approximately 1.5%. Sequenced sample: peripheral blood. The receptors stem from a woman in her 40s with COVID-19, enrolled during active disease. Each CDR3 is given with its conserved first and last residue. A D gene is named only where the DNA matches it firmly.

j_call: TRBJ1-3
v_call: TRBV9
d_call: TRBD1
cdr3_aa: CASSSTGPGNTIYF

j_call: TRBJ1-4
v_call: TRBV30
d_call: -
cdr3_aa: CAGGGPRIGKLFF

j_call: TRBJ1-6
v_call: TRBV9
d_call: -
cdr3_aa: CASSVAVGGNSPLHF

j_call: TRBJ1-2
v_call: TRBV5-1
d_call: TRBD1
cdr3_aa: CASSRSTGTGVYGYTF

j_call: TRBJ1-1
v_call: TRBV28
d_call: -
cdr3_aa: CASSLGSRQATKAFF

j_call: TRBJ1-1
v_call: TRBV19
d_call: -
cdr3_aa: CASSGGTVGAEAFF

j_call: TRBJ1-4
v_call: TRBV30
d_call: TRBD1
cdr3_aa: CAWSGTGGMFFEKLFF

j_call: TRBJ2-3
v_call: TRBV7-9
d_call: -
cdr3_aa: CASSLEPGWVFSTDTQYF

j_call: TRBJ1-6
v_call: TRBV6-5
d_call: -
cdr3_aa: CASSYAGFGNSPLHF

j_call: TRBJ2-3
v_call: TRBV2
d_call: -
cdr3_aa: CASSLGQGTDTQYF

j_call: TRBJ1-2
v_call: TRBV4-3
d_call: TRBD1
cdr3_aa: CASSQGPDRGDGYTF

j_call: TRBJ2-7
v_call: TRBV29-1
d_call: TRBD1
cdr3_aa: CSAKLRDSYEQYF

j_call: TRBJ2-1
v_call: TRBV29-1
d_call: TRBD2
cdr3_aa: CSVEPLAGVEGEQFF

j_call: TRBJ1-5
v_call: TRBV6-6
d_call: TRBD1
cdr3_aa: CASSSPQTGGNQPQHF

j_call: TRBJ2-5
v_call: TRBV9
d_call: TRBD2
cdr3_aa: CASSPGSAGGQETQYF

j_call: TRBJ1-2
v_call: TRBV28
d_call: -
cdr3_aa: CASSFGQGSGYTF

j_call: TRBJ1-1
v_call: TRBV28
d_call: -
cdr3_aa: CASSQPEGQRNTEAFF

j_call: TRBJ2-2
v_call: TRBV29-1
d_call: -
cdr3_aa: CSVSPGSPGELFF

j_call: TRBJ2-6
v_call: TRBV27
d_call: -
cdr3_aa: CASSRSRGQESGANVLTF

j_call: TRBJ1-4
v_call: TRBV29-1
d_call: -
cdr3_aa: CSASTVANEKLFF

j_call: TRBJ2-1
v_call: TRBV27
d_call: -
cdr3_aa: CASSDPGLAEQFF

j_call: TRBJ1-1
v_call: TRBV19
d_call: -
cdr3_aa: CASSIVTRTEAFF

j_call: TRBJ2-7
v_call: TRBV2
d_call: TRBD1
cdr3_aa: CASSAGTGGEQYF

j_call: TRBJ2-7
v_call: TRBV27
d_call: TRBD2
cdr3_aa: CASSLSGGRGLIWEQYF

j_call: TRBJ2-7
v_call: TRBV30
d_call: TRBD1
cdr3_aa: CAWSAHGTASYEQYF

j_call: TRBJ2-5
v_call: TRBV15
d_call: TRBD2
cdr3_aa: CATSGLAGGTGGTQYF

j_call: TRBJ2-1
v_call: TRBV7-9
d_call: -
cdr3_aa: CASSGGDSEINEQFF

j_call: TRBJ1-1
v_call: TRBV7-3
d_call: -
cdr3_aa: CASSLGTISPAAFF

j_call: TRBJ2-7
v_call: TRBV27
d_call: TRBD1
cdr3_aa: CASSGQAYEQYF

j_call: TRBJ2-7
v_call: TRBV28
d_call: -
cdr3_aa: CASSLTVNSYEQYF

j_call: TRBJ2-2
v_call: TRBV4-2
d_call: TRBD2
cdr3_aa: CASSRKALAGANTGELFF

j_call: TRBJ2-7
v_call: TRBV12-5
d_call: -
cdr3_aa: CASGARDRSQRGSDYEQYF

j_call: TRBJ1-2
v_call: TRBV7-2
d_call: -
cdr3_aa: CASSLLNREFTLYDGYTF

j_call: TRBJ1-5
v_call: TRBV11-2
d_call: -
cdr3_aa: CASSLDRNQPQHF

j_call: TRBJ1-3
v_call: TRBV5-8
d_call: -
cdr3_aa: CASSLRGRSSGNTIYF

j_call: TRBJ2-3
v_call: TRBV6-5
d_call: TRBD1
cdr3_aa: CASSYSGGLTDTQYF

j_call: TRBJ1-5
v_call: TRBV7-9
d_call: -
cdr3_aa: CASSSGSHQPQHF

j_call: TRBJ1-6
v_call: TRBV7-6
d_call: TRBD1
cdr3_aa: CASSLGQGRNSPLHF

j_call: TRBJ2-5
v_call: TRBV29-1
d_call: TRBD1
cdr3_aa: CSVARDREETQYF

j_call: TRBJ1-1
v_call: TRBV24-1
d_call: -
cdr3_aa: CATSRTANTEAFF

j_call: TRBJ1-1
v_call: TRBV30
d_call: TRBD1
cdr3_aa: CAWRVTGGKTEAFF

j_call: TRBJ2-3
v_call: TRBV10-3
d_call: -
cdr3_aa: CAISEGAPGDTQYF

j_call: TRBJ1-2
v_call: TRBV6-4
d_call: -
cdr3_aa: CASSGGYNYGYTF

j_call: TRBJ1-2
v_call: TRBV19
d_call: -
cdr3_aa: CASSPQGNYGYTF

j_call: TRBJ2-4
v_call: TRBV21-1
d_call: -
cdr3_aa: CASSKGLAKNIQYF

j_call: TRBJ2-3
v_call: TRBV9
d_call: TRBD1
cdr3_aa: CASSVRQGAATDTQYF

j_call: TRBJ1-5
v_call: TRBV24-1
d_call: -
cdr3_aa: CATRMSGNQPQHF

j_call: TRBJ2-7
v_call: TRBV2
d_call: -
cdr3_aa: CASREQGWSYEQYF

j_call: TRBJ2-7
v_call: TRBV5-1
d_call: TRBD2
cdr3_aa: CASSSTAGTSGAYEQYF

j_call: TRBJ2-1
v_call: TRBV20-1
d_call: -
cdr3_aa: CSASHSNEQFF

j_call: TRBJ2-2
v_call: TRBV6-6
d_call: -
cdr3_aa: CASSAGTKSFGELFF